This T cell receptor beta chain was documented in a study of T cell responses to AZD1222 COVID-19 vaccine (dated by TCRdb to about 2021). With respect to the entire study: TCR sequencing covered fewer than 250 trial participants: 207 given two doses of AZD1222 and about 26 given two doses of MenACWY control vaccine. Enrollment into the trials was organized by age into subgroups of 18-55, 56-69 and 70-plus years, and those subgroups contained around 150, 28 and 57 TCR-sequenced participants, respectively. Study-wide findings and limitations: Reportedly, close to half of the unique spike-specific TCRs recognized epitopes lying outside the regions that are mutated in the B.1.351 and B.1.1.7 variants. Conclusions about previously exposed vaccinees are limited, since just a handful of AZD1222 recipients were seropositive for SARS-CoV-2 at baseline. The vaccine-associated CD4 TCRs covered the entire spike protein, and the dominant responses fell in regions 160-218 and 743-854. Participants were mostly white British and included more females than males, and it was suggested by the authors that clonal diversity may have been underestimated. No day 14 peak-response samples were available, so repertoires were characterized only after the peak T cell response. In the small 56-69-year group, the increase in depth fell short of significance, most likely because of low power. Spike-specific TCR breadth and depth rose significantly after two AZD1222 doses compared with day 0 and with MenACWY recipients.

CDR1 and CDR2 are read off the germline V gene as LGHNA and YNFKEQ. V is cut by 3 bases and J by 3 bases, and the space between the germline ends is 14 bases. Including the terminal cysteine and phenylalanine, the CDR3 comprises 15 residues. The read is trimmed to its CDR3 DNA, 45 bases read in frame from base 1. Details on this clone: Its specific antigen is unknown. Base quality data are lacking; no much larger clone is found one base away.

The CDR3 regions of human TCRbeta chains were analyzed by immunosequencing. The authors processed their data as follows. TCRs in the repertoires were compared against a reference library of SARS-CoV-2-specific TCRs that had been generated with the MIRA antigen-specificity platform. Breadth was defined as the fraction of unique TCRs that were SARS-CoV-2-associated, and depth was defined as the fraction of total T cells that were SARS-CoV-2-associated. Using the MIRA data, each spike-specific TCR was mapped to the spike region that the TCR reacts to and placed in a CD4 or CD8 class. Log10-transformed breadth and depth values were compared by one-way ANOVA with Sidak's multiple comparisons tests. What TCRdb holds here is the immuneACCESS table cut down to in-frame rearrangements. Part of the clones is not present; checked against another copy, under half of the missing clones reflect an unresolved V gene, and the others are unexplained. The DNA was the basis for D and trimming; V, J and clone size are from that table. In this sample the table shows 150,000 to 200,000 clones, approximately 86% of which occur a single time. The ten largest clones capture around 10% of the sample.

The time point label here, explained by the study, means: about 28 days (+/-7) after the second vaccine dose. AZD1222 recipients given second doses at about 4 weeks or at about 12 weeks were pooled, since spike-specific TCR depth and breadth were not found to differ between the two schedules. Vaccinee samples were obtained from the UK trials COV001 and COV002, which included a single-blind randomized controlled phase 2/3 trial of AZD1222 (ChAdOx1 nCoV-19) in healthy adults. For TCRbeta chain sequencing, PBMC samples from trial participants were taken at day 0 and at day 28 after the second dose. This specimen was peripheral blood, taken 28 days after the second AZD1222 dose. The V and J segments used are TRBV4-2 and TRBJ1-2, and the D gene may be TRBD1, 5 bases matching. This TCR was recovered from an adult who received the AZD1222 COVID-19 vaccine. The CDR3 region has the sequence CASSQGDGTHYGYTF. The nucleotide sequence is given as TGTGCCAGCAGCCAGGGGGACGGAACTCACTATGGCTACACCTTC.